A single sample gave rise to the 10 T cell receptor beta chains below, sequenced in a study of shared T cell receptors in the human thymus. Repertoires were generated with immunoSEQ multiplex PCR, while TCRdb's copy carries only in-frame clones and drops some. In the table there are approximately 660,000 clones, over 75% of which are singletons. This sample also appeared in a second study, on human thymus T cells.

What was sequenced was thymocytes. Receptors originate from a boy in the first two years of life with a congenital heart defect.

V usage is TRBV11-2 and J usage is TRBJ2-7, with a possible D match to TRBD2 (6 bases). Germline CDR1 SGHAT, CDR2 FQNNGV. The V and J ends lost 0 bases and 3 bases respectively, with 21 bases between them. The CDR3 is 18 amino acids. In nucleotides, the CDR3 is TGTGCCAGCAGCTTAGATATGGGGCCCGTGGAGGGATGCTACGAGCAGTACTTC. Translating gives CASSLDMGPVEGCYEQYF.

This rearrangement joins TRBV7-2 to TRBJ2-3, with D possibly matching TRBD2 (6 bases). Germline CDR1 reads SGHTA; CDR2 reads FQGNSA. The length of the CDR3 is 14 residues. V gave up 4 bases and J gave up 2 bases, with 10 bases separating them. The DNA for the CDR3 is TGTGCCAGCAGCTGGGACTGGGACACAGATACGCAGTATTTT. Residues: CASSWDWDTDTQYF. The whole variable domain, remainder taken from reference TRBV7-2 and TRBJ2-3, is GAGVSQSPSNKVTEKGKDVELRCDPISGHTALYWYRQSLGQGLEFLIYFQGNSAPDKSGLPSDRFSAERTGGSVSTLTIQRTQQEDSAVYLCASSWDWDTDTQYFGPGTRLTVL.

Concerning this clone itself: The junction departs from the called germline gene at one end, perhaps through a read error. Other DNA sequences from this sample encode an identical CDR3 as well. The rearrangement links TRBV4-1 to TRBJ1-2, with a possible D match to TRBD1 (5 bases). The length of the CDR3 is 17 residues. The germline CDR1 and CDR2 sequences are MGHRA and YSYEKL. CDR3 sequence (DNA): TGCGCCAGCAGCCAAGGGAAATTAGGGGCGCGCTGGAATGGCTACACCTTT. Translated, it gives CASSQGKLGARWNGYTF.

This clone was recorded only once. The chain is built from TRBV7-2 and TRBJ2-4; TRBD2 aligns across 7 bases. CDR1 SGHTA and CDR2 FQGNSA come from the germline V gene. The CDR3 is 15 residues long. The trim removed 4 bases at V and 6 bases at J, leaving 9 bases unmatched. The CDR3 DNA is TGTGCCAGCAGCTCCGGGGCGGGAGACGGAAACATTCAGTACTTC. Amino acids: CASSSGAGDGNIQYF.

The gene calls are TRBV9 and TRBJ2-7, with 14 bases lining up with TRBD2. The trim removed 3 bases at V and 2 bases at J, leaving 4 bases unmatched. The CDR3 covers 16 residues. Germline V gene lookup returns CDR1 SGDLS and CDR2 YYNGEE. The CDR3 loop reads CASSARLAGGTYEQYF. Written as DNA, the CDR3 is TGTGCCAGCAGCGCACGACTAGCGGGAGGGACCTACGAGCAGTACTTC.

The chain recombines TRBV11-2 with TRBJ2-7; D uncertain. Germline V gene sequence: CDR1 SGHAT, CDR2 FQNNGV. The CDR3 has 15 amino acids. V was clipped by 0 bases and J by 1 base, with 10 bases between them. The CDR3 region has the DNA TGTGCCAGCAGCTTAGATGGTAACACATCCTACGAGCAGTACTTC. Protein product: CASSLDGNTSYEQYF.

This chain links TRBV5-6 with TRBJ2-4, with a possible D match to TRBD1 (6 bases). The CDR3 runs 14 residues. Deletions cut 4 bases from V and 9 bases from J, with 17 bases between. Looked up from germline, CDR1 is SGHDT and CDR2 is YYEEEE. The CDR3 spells CASSTGAGEGIQYF. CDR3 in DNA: TGTGCCAGCAGCACCGGGGCAGGGGAAGGCATTCAGTACTTC.

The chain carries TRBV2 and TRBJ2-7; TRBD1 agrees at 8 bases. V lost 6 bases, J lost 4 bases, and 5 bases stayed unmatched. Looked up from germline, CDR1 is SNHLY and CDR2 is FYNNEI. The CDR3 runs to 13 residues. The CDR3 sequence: CASRDRVPYEQYF. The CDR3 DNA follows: TGTGCCAGCAGGGACAGGGTACCGTACGAGCAGTACTTC. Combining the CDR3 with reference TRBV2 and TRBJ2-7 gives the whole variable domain EPEVTQTPSHQVTQMGQEVILRCVPISNHLYFYWYRQILGQKVEFLVSFYNNEISEKSEIFDDQFSVERPDGSNFTLKIRSTKLEDSAMYFCASRDRVPYEQYFGPGTRLTVT.

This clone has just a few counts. Here the CDR3 reads CASSGRTGSRGKLFF. CDR3 coding DNA: TGTGCCAGCAGTGGCCGGACAGGATCAAGGGGAAAACTGTTTTTT. J is TRBJ1-4 and V is TRBV2; 7 nucleotides align to TRBD1. V was clipped by 4 bases and J by 10 bases; unmatched bases: 12. The CDR3 sequence is 15 residues long. The V gene's germline CDR1 is SNHLY and CDR2 FYNNEI.

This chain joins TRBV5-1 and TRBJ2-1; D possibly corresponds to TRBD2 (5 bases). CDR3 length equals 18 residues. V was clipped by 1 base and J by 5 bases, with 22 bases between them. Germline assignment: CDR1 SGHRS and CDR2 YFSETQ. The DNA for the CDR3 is TGCGCCAGCAGCTTGATAGCACTAGGCCAGAGTGTCGACAATGAGCAGTTCTTC. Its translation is CASSLIALGQSVDNEQFF.